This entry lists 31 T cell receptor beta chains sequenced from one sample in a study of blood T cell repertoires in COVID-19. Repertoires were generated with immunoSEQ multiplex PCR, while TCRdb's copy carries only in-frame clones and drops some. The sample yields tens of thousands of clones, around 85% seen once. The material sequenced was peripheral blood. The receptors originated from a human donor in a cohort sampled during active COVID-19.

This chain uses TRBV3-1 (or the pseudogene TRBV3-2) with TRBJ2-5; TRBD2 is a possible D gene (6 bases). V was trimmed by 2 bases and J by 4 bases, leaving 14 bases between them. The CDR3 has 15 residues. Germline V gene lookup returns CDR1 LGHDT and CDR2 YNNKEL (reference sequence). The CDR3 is CASSQTATSRETQYF. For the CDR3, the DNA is TGTGCCAGCAGCCAAACAGCGACTAGTAGAGAGACCCAGTACTTC.

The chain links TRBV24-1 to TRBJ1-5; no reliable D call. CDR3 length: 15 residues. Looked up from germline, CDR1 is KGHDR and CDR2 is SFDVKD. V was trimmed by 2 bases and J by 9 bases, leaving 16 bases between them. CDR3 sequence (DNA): TGTGCCACCAGTGATTCCCGGGGTTTCGGGAGGCCCCAGCATTTT. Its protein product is CATSDSRGFGRPQHF.

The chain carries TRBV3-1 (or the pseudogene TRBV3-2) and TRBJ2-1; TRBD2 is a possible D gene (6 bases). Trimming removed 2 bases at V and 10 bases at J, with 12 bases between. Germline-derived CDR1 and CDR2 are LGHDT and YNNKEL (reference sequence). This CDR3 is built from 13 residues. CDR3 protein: CASSQRGAGEQFF. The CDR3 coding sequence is TGTGCCAGCAGCCAAAGGGGAGCGGGCGAGCAGTTCTTC.

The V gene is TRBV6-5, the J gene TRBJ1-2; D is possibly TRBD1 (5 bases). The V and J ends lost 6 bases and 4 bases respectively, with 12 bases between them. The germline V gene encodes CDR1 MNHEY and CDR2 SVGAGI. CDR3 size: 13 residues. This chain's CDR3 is CASRLDKFYGYTF. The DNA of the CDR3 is TGTGCCAGCAGGCTGGACAAATTCTATGGCTACACCTTC.

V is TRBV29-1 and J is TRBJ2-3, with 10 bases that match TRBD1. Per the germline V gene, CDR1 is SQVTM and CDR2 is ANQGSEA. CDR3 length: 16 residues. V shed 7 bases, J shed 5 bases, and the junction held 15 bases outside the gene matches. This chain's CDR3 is CSAPGQGDVSGDTQYF. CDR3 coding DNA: TGCAGCGCCCCAGGACAGGGGGATGTTTCTGGAGATACGCAGTATTTT.

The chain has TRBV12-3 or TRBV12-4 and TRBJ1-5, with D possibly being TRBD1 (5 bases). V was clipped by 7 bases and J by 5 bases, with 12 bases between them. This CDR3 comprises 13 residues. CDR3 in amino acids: CASKSGWDQPQHF. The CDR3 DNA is TGTGCCAGCAAGTCAGGGTGGGATCAGCCCCAGCATTTT.

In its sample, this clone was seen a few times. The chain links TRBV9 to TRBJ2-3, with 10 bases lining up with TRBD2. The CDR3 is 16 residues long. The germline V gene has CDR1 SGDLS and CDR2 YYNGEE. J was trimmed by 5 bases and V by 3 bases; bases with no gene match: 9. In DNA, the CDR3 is TGTGCCAGCAGCGCAGGAGCGGGAGGGCCCCAAGATACGCAGTATTTT. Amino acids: CASSAGAGGPQDTQYF.

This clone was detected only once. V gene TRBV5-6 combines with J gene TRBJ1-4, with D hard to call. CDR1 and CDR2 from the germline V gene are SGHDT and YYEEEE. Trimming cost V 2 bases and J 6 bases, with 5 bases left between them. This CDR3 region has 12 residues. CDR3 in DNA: TGTGCCAGCAGCTTTAATGATGAAAAACTGTTTTTT. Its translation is CASSFNDEKLFF.

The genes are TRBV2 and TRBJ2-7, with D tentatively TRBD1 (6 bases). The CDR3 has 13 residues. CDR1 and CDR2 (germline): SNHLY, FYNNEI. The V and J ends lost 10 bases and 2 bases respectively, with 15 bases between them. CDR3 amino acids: CATQTGLAYEQYF. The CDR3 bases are TGTGCCACCCAGACAGGTCTGGCCTACGAGCAGTACTTC.

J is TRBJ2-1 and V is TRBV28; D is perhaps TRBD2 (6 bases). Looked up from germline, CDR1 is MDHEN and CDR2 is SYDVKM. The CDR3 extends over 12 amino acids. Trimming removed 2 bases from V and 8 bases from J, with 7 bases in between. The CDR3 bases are TGTGCCAGCAGTTTACAGCGGGATGAGCAGTTCTTC. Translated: CASSLQRDEQFF.

CDR3 bases: TGTGCCAGCGGCTCTAGAAATGAGCAGTTCTTC. Amino acids: CASGSRNEQFF. The V and J genes are TRBV7-9 and TRBJ2-1, with D unresolved. The germline V gene encodes CDR1 SEHNR and CDR2 FQNEAQ (reference sequence). This CDR3 has 11 amino acids. Between the trimmed V and J ends, which lost 8 bases and 7 bases, there was a span of 9 bases.

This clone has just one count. The CDR3 is CASSGLAGGAYNEQFF. CDR3 nucleotide sequence: TGCGCCAGCAGCGGACTAGCGGGAGGAGCCTACAATGAGCAGTTCTTC. This chain uses TRBV5-1 with TRBJ2-1, with 14 nucleotides matching TRBD2. The CDR3 contains 16 residues. V lost 4 bases to trimming and J lost 2 bases; unmatched junction nucleotides: 2. CDR1 is SGHRS and CDR2 is YFSETQ in the germline V gene. Supplemented by reference TRBV5-1 and TRBJ2-1, the full variable domain reads KAGVTQTPRYLIKTRGQQVTLSCSPISGHRSVSWYQQTPGQGLQFLFEYFSETQRNKGNFPGRFSGRQFSNSRSEMNVSTLELGDSALYLCASSGLAGGAYNEQFFGPGTRLTVL.

The CDR3 protein is CSASTPDFTLAYEQYF. DNA of the CDR3: TGCAGTGCTAGTACGCCGGACTTTACTCTAGCTTACGAGCAGTACTTC. The V gene is TRBV20-1, the J gene TRBJ2-7, with D possibly being TRBD2 (5 bases). Germline V gives CDR1 DFQATT, CDR2 SNEGSKA (reference sequence). V was cut by 3 bases and J by 4 bases, with 22 bases left in between. The CDR3 spans 16 residues.

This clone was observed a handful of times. DNA for the CDR3: TGTGCCAGCAGCTTGGGGGACAGGGTTAATTCACCCCTCCACTTT. Translated, it gives CASSLGDRVNSPLHF. The chain employs TRBV5-4 and TRBJ1-6; the match to TRBD1 covers 9 bases. The V gene's germline CDR1 is SGHNT and CDR2 YYREEE (reference sequence). With V trimmed by 0 bases and J by 6 bases, 1 base remained unmatched. This CDR3 has 15 amino acids.

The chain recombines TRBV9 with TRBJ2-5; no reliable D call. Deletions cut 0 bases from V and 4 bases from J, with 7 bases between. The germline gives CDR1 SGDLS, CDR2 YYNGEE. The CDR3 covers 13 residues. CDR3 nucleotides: TGTGCCAGCAGCGTAGATTGGGCAGAGACCCAGTACTTC. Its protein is CASSVDWAETQYF.

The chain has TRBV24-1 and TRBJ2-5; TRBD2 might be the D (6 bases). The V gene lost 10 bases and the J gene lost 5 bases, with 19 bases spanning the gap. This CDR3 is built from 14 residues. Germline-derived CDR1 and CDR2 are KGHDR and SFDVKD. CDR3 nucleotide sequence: TGTGCCACAGGAGGGCCTCCCTATGGGGAGACCCAGTACTTC. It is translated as CATGGPPYGETQYF.

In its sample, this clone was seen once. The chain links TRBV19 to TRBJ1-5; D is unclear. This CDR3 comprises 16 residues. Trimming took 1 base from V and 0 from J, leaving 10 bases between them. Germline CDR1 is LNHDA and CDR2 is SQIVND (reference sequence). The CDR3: CASSIAQRYSNQPQHF. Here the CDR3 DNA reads TGTGCCAGTAGTATAGCCCAACGCTATAGCAATCAGCCCCAGCATTTT. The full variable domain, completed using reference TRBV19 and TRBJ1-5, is DGGITQSPKYLFRKEGQNVTLSCEQNLNHDAMYWYRQDPGQGLRLIYYSQIVNDFQKGDIAEGYSVSREKKESFPLTVTSAQKNPTAFYLCASSIAQRYSNQPQHFGDGTRLSIL.

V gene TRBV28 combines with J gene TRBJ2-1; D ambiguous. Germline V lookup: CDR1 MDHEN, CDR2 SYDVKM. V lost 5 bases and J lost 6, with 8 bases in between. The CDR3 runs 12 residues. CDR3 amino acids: CASSLIRNEQFF. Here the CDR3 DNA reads TGTGCCAGCAGTCTAATTCGCAATGAGCAGTTCTTC.

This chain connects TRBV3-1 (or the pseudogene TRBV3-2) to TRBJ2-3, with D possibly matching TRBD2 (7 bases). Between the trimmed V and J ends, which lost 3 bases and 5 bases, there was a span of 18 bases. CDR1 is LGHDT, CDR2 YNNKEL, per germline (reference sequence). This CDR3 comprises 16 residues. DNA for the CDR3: TGTGCCAGCAGCCATCAAAAGGGGGGGTTTGGAGATACGCAGTATTTT. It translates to CASSHQKGGFGDTQYF.

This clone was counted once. The CDR3, as DNA: TGCGCCAGCAGCCAAGAATCACTAGCGCGCAATGAGCAGTTCTTC. This gives the protein CASSQESLARNEQFF. The chain recombines TRBV4-1 with TRBJ2-1; 7 bases are shared with TRBD2. There are 15 residues in the CDR3. In germline, CDR1 is MGHRA, CDR2 YSYEKL. Trimming at V came to 0 bases and at J to 6 bases, leaving 5 bases not matched to a gene.

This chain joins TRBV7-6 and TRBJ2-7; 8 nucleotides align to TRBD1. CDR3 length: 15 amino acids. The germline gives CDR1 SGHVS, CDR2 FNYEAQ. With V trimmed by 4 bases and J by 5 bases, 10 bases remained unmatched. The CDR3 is CASSSGSGQGNEQYF. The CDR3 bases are TGTGCCAGCAGCTCAGGCTCCGGACAGGGTAACGAGCAGTACTTC.

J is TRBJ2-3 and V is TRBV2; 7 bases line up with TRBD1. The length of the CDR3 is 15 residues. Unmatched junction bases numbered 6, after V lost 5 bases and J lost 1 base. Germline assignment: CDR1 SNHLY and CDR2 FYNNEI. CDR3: CASSSGDRRTDTQYF. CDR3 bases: TGTGCCAGCAGTTCCGGGGACAGACGCACAGATACGCAGTATTTT.

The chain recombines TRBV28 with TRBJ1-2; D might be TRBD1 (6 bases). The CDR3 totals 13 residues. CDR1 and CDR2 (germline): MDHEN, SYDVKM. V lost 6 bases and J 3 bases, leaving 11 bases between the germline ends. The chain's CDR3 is CASRQGNDYGYTF. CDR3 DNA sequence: TGTGCCAGCAGACAGGGAAATGACTATGGCTACACCTTC.

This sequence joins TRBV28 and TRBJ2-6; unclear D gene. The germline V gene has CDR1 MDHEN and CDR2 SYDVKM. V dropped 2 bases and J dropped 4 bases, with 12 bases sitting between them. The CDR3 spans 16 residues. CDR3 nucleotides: TGTGCCAGCAGTTTAGTGCGGAACTACGGGGCCAACGTCCTGACTTTC. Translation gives CASSLVRNYGANVLTF.

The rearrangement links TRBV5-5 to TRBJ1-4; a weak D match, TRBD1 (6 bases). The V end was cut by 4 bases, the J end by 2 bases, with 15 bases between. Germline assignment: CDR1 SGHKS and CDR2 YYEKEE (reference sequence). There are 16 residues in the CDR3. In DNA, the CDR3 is TGTGCCAGCAGCCCGGAGGGGGGGAGGACTAATGAAAAACTGTTTTTT. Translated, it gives CASSPEGGRTNEKLFF.

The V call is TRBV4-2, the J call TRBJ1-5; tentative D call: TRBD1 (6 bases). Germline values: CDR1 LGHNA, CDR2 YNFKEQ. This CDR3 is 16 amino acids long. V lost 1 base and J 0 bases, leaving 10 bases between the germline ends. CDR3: CASSQAAGDSNQPQHF. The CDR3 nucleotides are TGTGCCAGCAGCCAAGCGGCAGGGGATAGCAATCAGCCCCAGCATTTT.

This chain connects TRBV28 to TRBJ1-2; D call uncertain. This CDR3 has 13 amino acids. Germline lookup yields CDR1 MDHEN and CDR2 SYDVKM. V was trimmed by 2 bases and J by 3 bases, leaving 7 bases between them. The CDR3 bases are TGTGCCAGCAGTTTAGAGGGATACTATGGCTACACCTTC. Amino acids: CASSLEGYYGYTF.

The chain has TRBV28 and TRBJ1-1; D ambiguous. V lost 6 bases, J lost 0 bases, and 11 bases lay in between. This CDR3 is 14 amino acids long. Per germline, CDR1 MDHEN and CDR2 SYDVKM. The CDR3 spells CASRGINMNTEAFF. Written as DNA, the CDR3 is TGTGCCAGCAGGGGCATCAACATGAACACTGAAGCTTTCTTT. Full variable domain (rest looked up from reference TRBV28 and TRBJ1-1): DVKVTQSSRYLVKRTGEKVFLECVQDMDHENMFWYRQDPGLGLRLIYFSYDVKMKEKGDIPEGYSVSREKKERFSLILESASTNQTSMYLCASRGINMNTEAFFGQGTRLTVV.

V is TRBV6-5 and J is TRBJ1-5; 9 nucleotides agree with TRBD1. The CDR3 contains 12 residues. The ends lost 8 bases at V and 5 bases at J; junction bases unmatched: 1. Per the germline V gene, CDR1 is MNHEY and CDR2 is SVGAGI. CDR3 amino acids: CASGTGYQPQHF. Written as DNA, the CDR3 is TGTGCCAGCGGGACAGGGTATCAGCCCCAGCATTTT.

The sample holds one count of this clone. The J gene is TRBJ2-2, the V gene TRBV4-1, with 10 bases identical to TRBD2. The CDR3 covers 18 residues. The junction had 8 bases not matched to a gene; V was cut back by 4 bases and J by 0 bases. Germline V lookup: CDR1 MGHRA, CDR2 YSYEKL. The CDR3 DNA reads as TGCGCCAGCAGCCGGACCAATCTAGCGGGAGCGAACACCGGGGAGCTGTTTTTT. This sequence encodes CASSRTNLAGANTGELFF.

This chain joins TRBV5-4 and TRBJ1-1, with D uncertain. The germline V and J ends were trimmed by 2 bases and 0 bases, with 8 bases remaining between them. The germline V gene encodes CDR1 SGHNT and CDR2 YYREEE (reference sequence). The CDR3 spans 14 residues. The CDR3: CASSFPRMNTEAFF. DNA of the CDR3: TGTGCCAGCAGCTTCCCTAGGATGAACACTGAAGCTTTCTTT.